This T cell receptor (beta chain) was retrieved from a study of T cell responses to AZD1222 COVID-19 vaccine. Study-wide results and limits: Researchers report vaccine-associated CD4 TCRs spanning spike, with dominance at 160-218 and 743-854. Elevations in Spike-specific TCR breadth and depth followed administration of two AZD1222 doses.

This table comes from immunoSEQ multiplex PCR, and its TCRdb copy is limited to in-frame clones, with some not included. The sample contains 150,000 to 200,000 clones, less than 95% of which appear only once. Worth noting for this clone: Antigen: not known.

Trimming cost V 0 bases and J 10 bases, with 17 bases left between them. This CDR3 comprises 16 residues. Germline V gene lookup returns CDR1 SGHNT and CDR2 YYREEE (reference sequence). The sequencing here drew on peripheral blood, taken 28 days after the second AZD1222 dose. The rearrangement links TRBV5-4 to TRBJ1-6; no firm D call. This sequence originates from an adult who received the AZD1222 COVID-19 vaccine. Here the CDR3 DNA reads TGTGCCAGCAGCTTGGGTCCAGGAGCAATGGACTCACCCCTCCACTTT. The encoded protein is CASSLGPGAMDSPLHF.